A selection of T cell receptor beta chains follows, all from one sample in a study of T-cell memory formation after mild COVID-19. TCRdb itself ran the 5' RACE reads through MiXCR, one entry per CDR3 protein. The table records hundreds of thousands of distinct CDR3 sequences, over 25% of them present only once. Material: PBMCs or a T cell subset sorted from them (not recorded which). The receptors derive from an adult woman who had mild COVID-19 (a few samples of this study predate the infection). Cell type and time point are not known. The CDR3 runs from the conserved cysteine through the conserved F or W. Each record gives: CDR3 protein, CDR3 DNA, D gene, J gene, clone size, V gene. The D gene is left open where the match is weak. Rows may omit the clone size; those that give it use once, few, many or a size class.

CASSLVGSGTYNEQFF	TGTGCCAGCAGCTTAGTGGGGTCAGGGACCTACAATGAGCAGTTCTTC	-	TRBJ2-1	-	TRBV7-9
CSARVWGNTEAFF	TGCAGTGCTAGAGTTTGGGGGAACACTGAAGCTTTCTTT	-	TRBJ1-1	many	TRBV20-1
CASSYVTSGRRNEQFF	TGTGCCAGCAGTTACGTGACTAGCGGGAGAAGGAATGAGCAGTTCTTC	TRBD2	TRBJ2-1	-	TRBV6-2/TRBV6-3
CASSQRTGGIGELFF	TGCGCCAGCAGCCAAAGGACAGGGGGCATCGGGGAGCTGTTTTTT	TRBD1	TRBJ2-2	-	TRBV4-1
CASSPTADTEAFF	TGTGCCAGCAGTCCGACGGCTGACACTGAAGCTTTCTTT	-	TRBJ1-1	-	TRBV28
CASSLGTEIQETQYF	TGTGCCAGCAGTTTAGGGACGGAAATCCAAGAGACCCAGTACTTC	-	TRBJ2-5	-	TRBV12-3/TRBV12-4
CATSDAGTSEQETQYF	TGTGCCACCAGTGACGCAGGGACTAGCGAACAAGAGACCCAGTACTTC	TRBD2	TRBJ2-5	many	TRBV24-1
CASSQRGQGTGELFF	TGTGCCAGCAGCCAACGAGGGCAGGGGACCGGGGAGCTGTTTTTT	-	TRBJ2-2	-	TRBV14
CAWSKPREGVEKLFF	TGTGCCTGGAGTAAGCCCCGGGAGGGCGTCGAAAAACTGTTTTTT	-	TRBJ1-4	-	TRBV30
CSASRTGGPYEQYF	TGCAGTGCTAGCAGGACAGGGGGCCCCTACGAGCAGTACTTC	TRBD1	TRBJ2-7	-	TRBV20-1
CASSLLAVAETQYF	TGTGCCAGCAGCTTATTGGCGGTGGCAGAGACCCAGTACTTC	-	TRBJ2-5	-	TRBV7-8
CASSEEAGAIYGYTF	TGTGCCAGCAGTGAAGAGGCAGGGGCGATCTATGGCTACACCTTC	-	TRBJ1-2	-	TRBV2
CAMHEGGNPNEQFF	TGTGCCATGCATGAGGGGGGGAATCCCAATGAGCAGTTCTTC	-	TRBJ2-1	few	TRBV6-1
CASGLGLVVFPDTQYF	TGTGCTAGTGGTTTGGGACTAGTTGTATTCCCAGATACGCAGTATTTT	-	TRBJ2-3	few	TRBV12-5
CATSDHDRGLGETQYF	TGTGCCACCAGTGACCATGACAGGGGGCTGGGAGAGACCCAGTACTTC	TRBD1	TRBJ2-5	-	TRBV24-1
CSARDFRDLANTQYF	TGCAGTGCTAGGGATTTCCGGGACCTGGCAAATACGCAGTATTTT	-	TRBJ2-3	-	TRBV20-1
CSARAGTSSTDTQYF	TGCAGTGCTCGTGCCGGGACTAGCAGCACAGATACGCAGTATTTT	TRBD2	TRBJ2-3	few	TRBV20-1
CASSSTGLTSYNEQFF	TGTGCCAGCAGCTCCACTGGACTCACCTCCTACAATGAGCAGTTCTTC	-	TRBJ2-1	few	TRBV7-2
CASSLAGGQEAFF	TGTGCCAGCAGCTTGGCGGGGGGGCAAGAGGCTTTCTTT	-	TRBJ1-1	-	TRBV5-6
CASSLAAGTYNEQFF	TGCGCCAGCAGCTTGGCAGCGGGAACCTACAATGAGCAGTTCTTC	TRBD2	TRBJ2-1	-	TRBV5-1
CSVDGGAGELFF	TGCAGCGTTGACGGGGGTGCCGGGGAGCTGTTTTTT	-	TRBJ2-2	-	TRBV29-1
CASSLGQGNIQYF	TGTGCCAGCAGCTTAGGACAGGGAAACATTCAGTACTTC	TRBD1	TRBJ2-4	-	TRBV7-3
CSVERQGENTEAFF	TGCAGCGTTGAACGACAGGGGGAGAACACTGAAGCTTTCTTT	TRBD1	TRBJ1-1	few	TRBV29-1
CASRLGQTEAFF	TGTGCCAGTAGGCTGGGACAAACTGAAGCTTTCTTT	-	TRBJ1-1	few	TRBV19
CASSLWGTGYNEQFF	TGTGCCAGCAGTTTGTGGGGAACAGGATACAATGAGCAGTTCTTC	-	TRBJ2-1	many	TRBV27
CSALKGLQPGRETQYF	TGCAGCGCCCTGAAAGGTCTACAGCCCGGGAGAGAGACCCAGTACTTC	-	TRBJ2-5	-	TRBV29-1
CASRILLSLQETQYF	TGTGCCAGCAGAATTCTGCTCTCGCTCCAAGAGACCCAGTACTTC	-	TRBJ2-5	few	TRBV6-1
CASSLDLRLAVTDTQYF	TGTGCCAGCAGCTTAGATCTAAGGCTAGCGGTCACAGATACGCAGTATTTT	TRBD2	TRBJ2-3	-	TRBV11-3
CSVDRRQGPYNEQFF	TGCAGCGTTGATCGGCGACAGGGTCCCTACAATGAGCAGTTCTTC	TRBD1	TRBJ2-1	few	TRBV29-1
CSAIVAGGQEDTQYF	TGCAGTGCTATCGTCGCGGGAGGGCAGGAAGATACGCAGTATTTT	TRBD2	TRBJ2-3	-	TRBV20-1
CASKNTQRPNTEAFF	TGTGCCAGCAAAAACACACAAAGACCGAACACTGAAGCTTTCTTT	-	TRBJ1-1	few	TRBV6-5
CASSLYATGGTDTQYF	TGTGCCAGCAGTTTATATGCGACAGGAGGCACAGATACGCAGTATTTT	-	TRBJ2-3	few	TRBV27
CASSAGTTGTDTQYF	TGTGCCAGCAGCGCAGGGACTACGGGCACAGATACGCAGTATTTT	TRBD2	TRBJ2-3	few	TRBV7-3
CASSLLSGGIQETQYF	TGTGCCAGCAGCTTGCTTTCCGGGGGCATCCAAGAGACCCAGTACTTC	-	TRBJ2-5	-	TRBV7-9
CASSRGGGEQYF	TGTGCCAGCTCACGGGGGGGCGGCGAGCAGTACTTC	-	TRBJ2-7	-	TRBV18
CASSFEGGPTEAFF	TGTGCCAGCAGTTTTGAGGGGGGGCCCACTGAAGCTTTCTTT	-	TRBJ1-1	few	TRBV12-3/TRBV12-4
CASSYRGLQETQYF	TGCGCCAGCAGCTACAGGGGGCTTCAAGAGACCCAGTACTTC	TRBD1	TRBJ2-5	-	TRBV4-1
CASSPNLSSTDTQYF	TGTGCCAGCAGTCCAAATCTATCTAGCACAGATACGCAGTATTTT	-	TRBJ2-3	-	TRBV6-6
CASSYNPGGYTF	TGTGCCAGCAGTTACAACCCGGGTGGCTACACCTTC	-	TRBJ1-2	-	TRBV7-9
CASSPPQFYEQYF	TGTGCCAGCTCACCACCTCAGTTCTACGAGCAGTACTTC	-	TRBJ2-7	-	TRBV18
CASTRDRDEAFF	TGTGCCAGCACTCGGGACAGGGATGAAGCTTTCTTT	TRBD1	TRBJ1-1	-	TRBV12-3/TRBV12-4
CSARRSTGELFF	TGCAGTGCTCGTAGAAGCACCGGGGAGCTGTTTTTT	-	TRBJ2-2	few	TRBV20-1
CASSQDPLVVELDF	TGTGCCAGCAGCCAAGATCCCCTAGTGGTAGAACTGGACTTC	-	TRBJ2-7	-	TRBV4-2
CASSSGLAESTDTQYF	TGTGCCAGCAGCTCGGGACTAGCGGAAAGCACAGATACGCAGTATTTT	TRBD2	TRBJ2-3	-	TRBV7-9